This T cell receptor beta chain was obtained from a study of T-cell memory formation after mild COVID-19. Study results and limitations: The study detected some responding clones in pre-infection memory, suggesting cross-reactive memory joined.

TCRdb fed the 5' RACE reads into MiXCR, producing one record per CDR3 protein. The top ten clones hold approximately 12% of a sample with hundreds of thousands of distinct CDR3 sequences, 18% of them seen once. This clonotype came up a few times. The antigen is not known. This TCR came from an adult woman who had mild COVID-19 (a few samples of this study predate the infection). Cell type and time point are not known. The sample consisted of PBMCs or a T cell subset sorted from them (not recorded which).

CDR3 sequence reads: CASSLGAVNTGELFF. The CDR3 DNA reads as TGCGCCAGCAGCTTGGGAGCGGTGAACACCGGGGAGCTGTTTTTT. The chain employs TRBV5-1 and TRBJ2-2, with D possibly being TRBD2 (5 bases). V dropped 0 bases and J dropped 1 base, with 7 bases sitting between them. The CDR3 contains 15 residues. Germline-derived CDR1 and CDR2 are SGHRS and YFSETQ.